The T cell receptor (beta chain) under discussion was sequenced for a study of tumor-infiltrating lymphocytes in primary liver carcinoma. Across the whole study: There were roughly 3.5 to 7.13 million productive TCRbeta reads per sample, a yield similar across tissue types.

The J segment lost 2 bases and the V segment lost 7 bases, leaving 14 bases of the junction unmatched. The CDR3 runs to 16 residues. The germline gives CDR1 SGHRS, CDR2 YFSETQ. A word on this clonotype: Its antigen is still unknown.

Total RNA (roughly 530 ng) served as template for TCR beta cDNA synthesis primed by a constant-region primer. Modified slightly, ARM-PCR produced TCR beta libraries over three nested multiplex PCR rounds. In the first two PCR rounds, TRBV1-TRBV30 forward primers were paired with a C-beta reverse primer, and each round lasted roughly 10 cycles. MiXCR, applied by TCRdb to the multiplex PCR reads, yields one record per CDR3 protein. The data show some 100,000 distinct CDR3 sequences, around 66% seen once. Study observations and caveats: There were only about 7.5-25% of top clones found in all five tumor regions. The 250 largest clones made up significantly more of tumor than blood repertoires (p = 0.039).

Both RNA and DNA were isolated together from about 21-30 mg of bulk tissue that had not been sorted. This rearrangement joins TRBV5-1 to TRBJ2-5, with 7 bases aligning to TRBD2. The sample taken for sequencing was liver tumor tissue from sampling region 2. Indicated subset: tumor region T2, inferior pole. This receptor was taken from a woman aged 55 to 70 with primary liver carcinoma and hepatitis B virus infection. The CDR3 sequence is CASGWEGRGAQETQYF. The DNA for the CDR3 is TGCGCCAGCGGATGGGAGGGGAGAGGGGCACAAGAGACCCAGTACTTC.